This T cell receptor beta chain was observed in a study of T-cell reconstitution after alpha-beta-depleted transplantation in children. There are a few counts of this clonotype. The target antigen is unknown. Germline CDR1 MDHEN, CDR2 SYDVKM. Trimming removed 6 bases at V and 12 bases at J, with 18 bases between. This CDR3 contains 13 residues. Regarding the study as a whole: Some patients owed their high day-60 TCRbeta diversity to surviving recipient T cells and thymic progenitors. Reported findings indicate that, about two months after transplant, alpha-beta T cells came from several hundred expanded clones, which were derived from non-depleted graft cells.

The library targeted TCRbeta and was prepared with unique molecular identifiers. Via MiXCR, TCRdb re-called the PCR reads, giving one row per CDR3 protein. The sample consists of about 580,000 distinct CDR3 sequences, 25% to 30% of them appearing once. Sequences were derived from PBMCs, sampled before TCRalphabeta/CD19-depleted stem cell transplant. This chain connects TRBV28 to TRBJ2-1; D may be TRBD1 or TRBD2 (5 bases each). The sequence came from a boy younger than two with Wiskott-Aldrich syndrome, due to receive a stem cell transplant. The CDR3 region has the DNA TGTGCCAGCAGCTCGGGACCGAACAAGTGGCAGTTCTTC. This sequence encodes CASSSGPNKWQFF.